These T cell receptor beta chains were read from a single sample in a study of spatial heterogeneity in lung cancer. TCRdb re-called the 5' RACE reads with MiXCR, one entry per CDR3 protein. Of approximately 12,000 distinct CDR3 sequences listed, about 6.2% are singletons. This material consisted of normal lung tissue next to the tumor, taken at surgery. Receptors originate from a male donor with early-stage non-small cell lung cancer. Each CDR3 is given with its conserved first and last residue. A D gene is named only where the DNA matches it firmly. Clone size, where shown, is once, few, many, or a class for clones that have expanded.

CDR3nt: TGTGCCAGCAGCCAAGAAGGGACTAGCGGTAAAAACATTCAGTACTTC; CDR3aa: CASSQEGTSGKNIQYF; len: 16; abundance: few; j_gene: TRBJ2-4; d_gene: TRBD2; v_gene: TRBV4-2
CDR3nt: TGTGCCAGCAGTGAAGGGTGGGAGTCCCCCTACGAGCAGTACTTC; CDR3aa: CASSEGWESPYEQYF; len: 15; abundance: many; j_gene: TRBJ2-7; d_gene: .; v_gene: TRBV2
CDR3nt: TGTGCCAGTAGTGTTTACCTTAGCTCCTACGAGCAGTACTTC; CDR3aa: CASSVYLSSYEQYF; len: 14; abundance: few; j_gene: TRBJ2-7; d_gene: .; v_gene: TRBV19
CDR3nt: TGTGCCAGCAGCTCGGGATCGGGCCTGGGCGGGGAGCTGTTTTTT; CDR3aa: CASSSGSGLGGELFF; len: 15; abundance: .; j_gene: TRBJ2-2; d_gene: .; v_gene: TRBV7-9
CDR3nt: TGCAGTGCTAGGCCCGGGACAGTGAACTATGGCTACACCTTC; CDR3aa: CSARPGTVNYGYTF; len: 14; abundance: few; j_gene: TRBJ1-2; d_gene: TRBD1; v_gene: TRBV20-1
CDR3nt: TGCAGTGCTAGAGATCGACAGGGCTACCAGCCCCAGCATTTT; CDR3aa: CSARDRQGYQPQHF; len: 14; abundance: many; j_gene: TRBJ1-5; d_gene: TRBD1; v_gene: TRBV20-1
CDR3nt: TGTGCCAGCTCACCTTTACAGTTCATCACCGGGGAGCTGTTTTTT; CDR3aa: CASSPLQFITGELFF; len: 15; abundance: many; j_gene: TRBJ2-2; d_gene: .; v_gene: TRBV18
CDR3nt: TGCGCCAGCAGCTTGGCTTCGGGGGCTTTTGTAGATACGCAGTATTTT; CDR3aa: CASSLASGAFVDTQYF; len: 16; abundance: many; j_gene: TRBJ2-3; d_gene: .; v_gene: TRBV5-1
CDR3nt: TGTGCCAGCCGATCTGGGCTAGCGGGAGACCAAGAGACCCAGTACTTC; CDR3aa: CASRSGLAGDQETQYF; len: 16; abundance: .; j_gene: TRBJ2-5; d_gene: TRBD2; v_gene: TRBV6-6
CDR3nt: TGCGCCAGCAGTGAGACACCGGGACTAGTCGCCTACGAGCAGTACTTC; CDR3aa: CASSETPGLVAYEQYF; len: 16; abundance: .; j_gene: TRBJ2-7; d_gene: TRBD2; v_gene: TRBV10-2
CDR3nt: TGTGCCAGCAGCCGTCGCGTGGCCCTACAACACGAGCAGTACTTC; CDR3aa: CASSRRVALQHEQYF; len: 15; abundance: many; j_gene: TRBJ2-7; d_gene: .; v_gene: TRBV7-8
CDR3nt: TGCAGCGTTGACAGGGGATCGGGAGAGACCCAGTACTTC; CDR3aa: CSVDRGSGETQYF; len: 13; abundance: many; j_gene: TRBJ2-5; d_gene: .; v_gene: TRBV29-1
CDR3nt: TGTGCCATCGAAGCGGGAGTCTCCAATGAGCAGTTCTTC; CDR3aa: CAIEAGVSNEQFF; len: 13; abundance: many; j_gene: TRBJ2-1; d_gene: TRBD2; v_gene: TRBV10-3
CDR3nt: TGTGCCAGCAGCTTAAGCCAAGACTATGGCTACACCTTC; CDR3aa: CASSLSQDYGYTF; len: 13; abundance: many; j_gene: TRBJ1-2; d_gene: .; v_gene: TRBV11-2
CDR3nt: TGTGCCAGCAGCTTGCTCACCGAGCAGTACTTC; CDR3aa: CASSLLTEQYF; len: 11; abundance: many; j_gene: TRBJ2-7; d_gene: .; v_gene: TRBV5-6
CDR3nt: TGTGCCAGCAGCGTCTCAGGGGGAACTACCTACGAGCAGTACTTC; CDR3aa: CASSVSGGTTYEQYF; len: 15; abundance: many; j_gene: TRBJ2-7; d_gene: TRBD1; v_gene: TRBV9
CDR3nt: TGCAGTGCGTCCCCCGGGGGTAGTCAGCCCCAGCATTTT; CDR3aa: CSASPGGSQPQHF; len: 13; abundance: many; j_gene: TRBJ1-5; d_gene: .; v_gene: TRBV20-1